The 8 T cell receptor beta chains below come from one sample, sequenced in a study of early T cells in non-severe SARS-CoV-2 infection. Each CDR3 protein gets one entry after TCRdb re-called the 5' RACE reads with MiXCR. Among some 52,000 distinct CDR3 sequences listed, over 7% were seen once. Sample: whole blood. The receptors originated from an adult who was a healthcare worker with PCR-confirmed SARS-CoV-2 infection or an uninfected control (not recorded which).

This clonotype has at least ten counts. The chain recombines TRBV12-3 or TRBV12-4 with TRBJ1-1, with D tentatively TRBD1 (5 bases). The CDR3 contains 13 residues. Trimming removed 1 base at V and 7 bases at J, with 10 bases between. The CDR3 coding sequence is TGTGCCAGCAGTTTAGGCCAGGGAGGTGAAGCTTTCTTT. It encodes CASSLGQGGEAFF.

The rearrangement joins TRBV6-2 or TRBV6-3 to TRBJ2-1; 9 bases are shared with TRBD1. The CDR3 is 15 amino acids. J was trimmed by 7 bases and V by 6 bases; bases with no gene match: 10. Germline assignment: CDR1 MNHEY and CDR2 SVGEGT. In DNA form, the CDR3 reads TGTGCCAGCAGCCACGGACAGGGGCAGGGAAATGAGCAGTTCTTC. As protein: CASSHGQGQGNEQFF.

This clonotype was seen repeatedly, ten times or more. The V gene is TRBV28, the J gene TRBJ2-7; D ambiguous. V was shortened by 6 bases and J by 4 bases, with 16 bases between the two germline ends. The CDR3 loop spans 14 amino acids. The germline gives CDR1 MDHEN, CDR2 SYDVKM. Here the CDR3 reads CASSSGLEYYEQYF. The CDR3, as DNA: TGTGCCAGCAGCTCTGGGTTGGAATATTACGAGCAGTACTTC.

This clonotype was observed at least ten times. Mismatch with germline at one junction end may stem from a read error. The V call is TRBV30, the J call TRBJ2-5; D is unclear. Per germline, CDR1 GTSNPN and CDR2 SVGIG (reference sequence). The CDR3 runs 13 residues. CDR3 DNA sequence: TGTGCCTGGAGTGGAACAAACCAGGAGACCCAGTACTTC. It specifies CAWSGTNQETQYF. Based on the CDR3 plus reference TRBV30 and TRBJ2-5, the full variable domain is SQTIHQWPATLVQPVGSPLSLECTVEGTSNPNLYWYRQAAGRGLQLLFYSVGIGQISSEVPQNLSASRPQDRQFILSSKKLLLSDSGFYLCAWSGTNQETQYFGPGTRLLVL.

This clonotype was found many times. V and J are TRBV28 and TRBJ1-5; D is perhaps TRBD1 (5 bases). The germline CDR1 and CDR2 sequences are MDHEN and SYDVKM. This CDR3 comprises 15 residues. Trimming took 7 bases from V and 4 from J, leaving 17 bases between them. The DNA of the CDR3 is TGTGCCAGCAAAAGGACGCAAAGGGGTAATCAGCCCCAGCATTTT. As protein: CASKRTQRGNQPQHF.

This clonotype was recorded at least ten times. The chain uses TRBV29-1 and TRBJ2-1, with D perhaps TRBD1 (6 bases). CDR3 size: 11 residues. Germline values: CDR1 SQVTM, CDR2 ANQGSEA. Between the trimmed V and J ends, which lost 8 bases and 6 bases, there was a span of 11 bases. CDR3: CSLLGANEQFF. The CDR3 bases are TGCAGCCTATTGGGGGCCAATGAGCAGTTCTTC.

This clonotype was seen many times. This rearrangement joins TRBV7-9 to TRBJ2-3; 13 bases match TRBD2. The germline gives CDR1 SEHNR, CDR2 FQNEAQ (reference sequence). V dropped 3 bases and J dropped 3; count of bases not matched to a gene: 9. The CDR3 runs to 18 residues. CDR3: CASSFPRTSGGGTDTQYF. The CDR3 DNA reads TGTGCCAGCAGCTTCCCCAGGACTAGCGGGGGAGGGACAGATACGCAGTATTTT.

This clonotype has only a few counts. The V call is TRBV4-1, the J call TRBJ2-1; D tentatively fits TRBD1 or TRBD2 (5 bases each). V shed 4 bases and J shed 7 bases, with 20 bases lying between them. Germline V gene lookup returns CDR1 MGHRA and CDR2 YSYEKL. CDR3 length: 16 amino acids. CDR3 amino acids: CASSPLTLRGRNEQFF. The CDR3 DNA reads TGCGCCAGCAGCCCCCTTACATTGAGGGGAAGGAATGAGCAGTTCTTC.